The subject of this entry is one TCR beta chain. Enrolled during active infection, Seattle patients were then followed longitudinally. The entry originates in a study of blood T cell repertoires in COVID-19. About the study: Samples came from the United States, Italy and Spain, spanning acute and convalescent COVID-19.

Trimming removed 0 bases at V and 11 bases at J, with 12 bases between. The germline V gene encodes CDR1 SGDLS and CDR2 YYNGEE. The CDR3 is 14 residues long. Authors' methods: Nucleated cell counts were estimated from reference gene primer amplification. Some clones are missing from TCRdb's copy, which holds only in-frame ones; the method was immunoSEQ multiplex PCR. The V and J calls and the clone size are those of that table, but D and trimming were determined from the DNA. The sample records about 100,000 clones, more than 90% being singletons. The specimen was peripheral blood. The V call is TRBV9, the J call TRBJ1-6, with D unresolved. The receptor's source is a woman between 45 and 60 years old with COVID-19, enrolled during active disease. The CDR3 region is CASSVAEGSTPLHF. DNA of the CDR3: TGTGCCAGCAGCGTAGCTGAGGGCTCAACACCCCTCCACTTT.